This T cell receptor beta chain originates from a study of cytomegalovirus exposure and HLA in healthy donors. Regarding the study as a whole: The number of N-insertions in an Asian-associated ancestry cluster was reportedly below the 666-donor mean in a later analysis. Because they were indistinguishable, some V segments, including TRBV6-2 and TRBV6-3, were excluded. Data from an earlier analysis indicated that most TCR beta V segments were productive either about 87% or about 30% of the time.

Germline V gene sequence: CDR1 SGHRS, CDR2 YFSETQ. Trimming pared 3 bases from V and 7 bases from J, leaving 23 bases between. CDR3 length: 16 residues. For this clone: Its antigen is still unknown.

PCR used 60 Vbeta primers and 13 Jbeta primers. Sequencing used immunoSEQ multiplex PCR; TCRdb keeps in-frame clones, though not all of them. The profile shows roughly 100,000 clones, roughly three quarters of them singletons. The sequenced sample was PBMCs. The TCR originated in a man aged 40-55 years in good health and CMV-seronegative. The V call is TRBV5-1, the J call TRBJ2-7, with D tentatively TRBD1 (6 bases). The CDR3 loop is CASSYYPGHPTAEQYF. The CDR3 DNA reads TGCGCCAGCAGCTATTACCCGGGACATCCGACCGCGGAGCAGTACTTC.